This note documents a single T cell receptor beta chain sequence. Its target is not known. Germline values: CDR1 MNHEY, CDR2 SMNVEV (reference sequence). The V segment lost 5 bases and the J segment 0 bases; nucleotides outside the gene matches: 5. The CDR3 length is 16 residues. The PCR used 60 Vbeta and 13 Jbeta primers. Profiling relied on immunoSEQ multiplex PCR, and the TCRdb table lists in-frame clones only, not all of them. Altogether about 150,000 clones are present, more than 70% being singletons, with the ten largest covering around 11%. These data originate in a study of cytomegalovirus exposure and HLA in healthy donors. Study context: In an earlier analysis, 90 million to 130 million unique TCR beta sequences were found from 150 million to 200 million T cells. Findings and caveats of the study: In terms of immune exposure information, only CMV serostatus was available. Presence/absence analyses supposed approximately even sequencing depth among donors.

The sequenced sample consisted of PBMCs. This chain connects TRBV27 to TRBJ2-2; TRBD1 matches 8 bases. The receptor comes from a man between 18 and 29 years old in good health and CMV-seropositive. The CDR3: CASSLRTGSNTGELFF. CDR3 sequence (DNA): TGTGCCAGCAGTCTTCGGACAGGGTCGAACACCGGGGAGCTGTTTTTT.